Here is one T cell receptor (beta chain) with its context. This entry belongs to a study of blood T cell repertoires in COVID-19. Study details: Whether acute or convalescent, the COVID-19 samples came from the United States, Italy and Spain. PBMCs, B-cell-depleted T cells, or T cells were the source of the cDNA or gDNA that made up the material.

In the original workflow: Amplification of reference gene primers was used by the study to estimate nucleated cell counts. This table comes from immunoSEQ multiplex PCR, and its TCRdb copy is limited to in-frame clones, with some not included. V, J and clone size reflect that table, while D and trimming were determined from the DNA. The sample holds over 50,000 clones, around 84% seen once. The CDR3 has 14 residues. Germline V gene lookup returns CDR1 SQVTM and CDR2 ANQGSEA. The ends were cut back, 0 bases at V and 6 bases at J, with 11 bases in the middle. V usage is TRBV29-1 and J usage is TRBJ2-2; a weak D match, TRBD1 (6 bases). Sequencing was carried out using peripheral blood. The TCR comes from an older man with active COVID-19. For the CDR3, the DNA is TGCAGCGTTGAAGACTCCAGGGGAGCCGGGGAGCTGTTTTTT. It yields the protein CSVEDSRGAGELFF.